A single sample gave rise to the 26 T cell receptor beta chains below, sequenced in a study of vaccination effects on CD4 cells after COVID-19. Expansion with viral peptide pools was applied to antigen-specific CD4+ T cells by the ViraFEST assay prior to sequencing. Subsequent to approximately 11 days of culture, CD4+ T cells were isolated. Participants got two doses of BNT162b2 or mRNA-1273 vaccine. No antigens are known for them. Data came from immunoSEQ multiplex PCR; TCRdb stores just in-frame clones and leaves some out. This repertoire shows 55,000 to 70,000 clones, around three quarters found once; its top ten account for more than 0.85%. The sequencing here drew on CD4+ T cells from PBMCs cultured with HCoV-OC43 spike peptides, taken after COVID-19 vaccination. As to subset: HCoV-OC43 spike overlapping peptide pool stimulation. Receptor source: a human donor who received a COVID-19 vaccine.

The sample holds a few counts of this clone. This chain links TRBV4-1 with TRBJ1-2; a weak D match, TRBD1 (6 bases). CDR3 length: 15 amino acids. Trimming left V 2 bases short and J 4 bases short, with 14 bases between. Germline-derived CDR1 and CDR2 are MGHRA and YSYEKL. CDR3 in amino acids: CASSQSVRGGYGYTF. The CDR3 DNA reads as TGCGCCAGCAGCCAATCGGTCAGGGGAGGCTATGGCTACACCTTC.

The V gene is TRBV4-1, the J gene TRBJ2-1; 9 nucleotides match TRBD1. V lost 7 bases and J lost 7; bases outside the gene matches: 11. The CDR3 runs 15 residues. From germline, CDR1 is MGHRA and CDR2 YSYEKL. CDR3 coding DNA: TGCGCCAGCACCACGTGGGACAGGGCTACAAATGAGCAGTTCTTC. Residues: CASTTWDRATNEQFF.

The J gene is TRBJ1-1, the V gene TRBV3-1 (or the pseudogene TRBV3-2), with D unresolved. The germline V and J ends were trimmed by 4 bases and 0 bases, with 12 bases remaining between them. The CDR3 covers 15 residues. Per germline, CDR1 LGHDT and CDR2 YNNKEL (reference sequence). The CDR3 nucleotides read TGTGCCAGCAGCCCCTCTTTGGGAGTGAACACTGAAGCTTTCTTT. Its translation: CASSPSLGVNTEAFF.

The CDR3: CASRRTGGWYQPQHF. Written as DNA, the CDR3 is TGTGCCAGTAGAAGAACAGGGGGCTGGTATCAGCCCCAGCATTTT. V and J are TRBV19 and TRBJ1-5; 9 nucleotides match TRBD1. The CDR3 consists of 15 residues. The germline CDR1 and CDR2 sequences are LNHDA and SQIVND (reference sequence). V shed 6 bases and J 5 bases; nucleotides not matched to a gene: 8.

The chain carries TRBV19 and TRBJ2-3; a possible D gene is TRBD1 (6 bases). V lost 4 bases and J lost 4, with 18 bases in between. CDR1 is LNHDA, CDR2 SQIVND, per germline (reference sequence). CDR3 length: 16 amino acids. CDR3 nucleotide sequence: TGTGCCAGTAGTACCAGGGTTTTAAAGGGGGCAGATACGCAGTATTTT. Its translation is CASSTRVLKGADTQYF.

The chain has TRBV5-1 and TRBJ2-3, with unresolved D. Germline assignment: CDR1 SGHRS and CDR2 YFSETQ. With 0 bases removed from V and 0 bases from J, the gap between germline ends came to 8 bases. The CDR3 has 15 amino acids. The DNA for the CDR3 is TGCGCCAGCAGCTTGGACGGCGCTAGCACAGATACGCAGTATTTT. As protein: CASSLDGASTDTQYF.

The CDR3 bases are TGTGCCAGCGGGGTACTGGGGGCGAGAGGCACTGAAGCTTTCTTT. It is translated as CASGVLGARGTEAFF. The chain links TRBV19 to TRBJ1-1, with a weak D call TRBD1 (6 bases). The germline V gene encodes CDR1 LNHDA and CDR2 SQIVND (reference sequence). The CDR3 has 15 amino acids. Deletions cut 9 bases from V and 4 bases from J, with 21 bases between.

The rearrangement uses TRBV5-1 and TRBJ1-2; D is ambiguous. This CDR3 is 15 amino acids long. The germline V gene has CDR1 SGHRS and CDR2 YFSETQ. Deletions cut 3 bases from V and 2 bases from J, with 14 bases between. The CDR3, as DNA: TGCGCCAGCAGCTCCCGTGGCAGCGGGAACTATGGCTACACCTTC. Its protein is CASSSRGSGNYGYTF.

This clone was observed once. The chain is built from TRBV5-1 and TRBJ1-1, with 8 bases fitting TRBD1. The V and J ends lost 5 bases and 0 bases, in that order; junction bases with no gene match: 9. The V gene's germline CDR1 is SGHRS and CDR2 YFSETQ. CDR3 size: 16 residues. CDR3 sequence reads: CASSVGAGGVNTEAFF. CDR3 in DNA: TGCGCCAGCAGTGTTGGAGCAGGGGGCGTGAACACTGAAGCTTTCTTT.

This sequence joins TRBV24-1 and TRBJ2-1; D might be TRBD1 (5 bases). The CDR3 contains 15 residues. The ends were cut back, 3 bases at V and 8 bases at J, with 16 bases in the middle. In germline, CDR1 is KGHDR, CDR2 SFDVKD. CDR3 DNA sequence: TGTGCCACCAGTGATGGGGCAGTCCTTGTCCATGAGCAGTTCTTC. It encodes CATSDGAVLVHEQFF.

This clone was seen a single time. The rearrangement joins TRBV7-3 to TRBJ1-2; perhaps TRBD1 as D (6 bases). The ends were cut back, 0 bases at V and 1 base at J, with 21 bases in the middle. Germline assignment: CDR1 SGHTA and CDR2 FQGTGA. The CDR3 sequence is 19 residues long. CDR3 sequence: CASSLTGSGPGGLNYGYTF. DNA for the CDR3: TGTGCCAGCAGCTTAACTGGGAGTGGACCTGGGGGCCTTAACTATGGCTACACCTTC. The full variable domain, its missing parts supplied by reference TRBV7-3 and TRBJ1-2, is GAGVSQTPSNKVTEKGKYVELRCDPISGHTALYWYRQSLGQGPEFLIYFQGTGAADDSGLPNDRFFAVRPEGSVSTLKIQRTERGDSAVYLCASSLTGSGPGGLNYGYTFGSGTRLTVV.

The chain recombines TRBV6-5 with TRBJ2-3, with D maybe TRBD2 (5 bases). Germline CDR1 and CDR2: MNHEY and SVGAGI. This CDR3 spans 12 amino acids. Deletions cut 4 bases from V and 5 bases from J, with 7 bases between. CDR3 loop: CASSFRGDTQYF. DNA for the CDR3: TGTGCCAGCAGTTTTCGGGGAGATACGCAGTATTTT.

V gene TRBV10-3 combines with J gene TRBJ2-1; perhaps TRBD2 as D (7 bases). This CDR3 has 15 amino acids. V lost 3 bases, J lost 4 bases, and 13 bases lay in between. From germline, CDR1 is ENHRY and CDR2 SYGVKD. The CDR3 loop reads CAISDPGGRYNEQFF. Here the CDR3 DNA reads TGTGCCATCAGTGATCCGGGGGGCAGATACAATGAGCAGTTCTTC.

The J gene is TRBJ2-7, the V gene TRBV6-2 or TRBV6-3; 10 bases align to TRBD1. V was clipped by 5 bases and J by 10 bases; unmatched bases: 8. This CDR3 is 13 amino acids long. Germline V gene lookup returns CDR1 MNHEY and CDR2 SVGEGT. CDR3 nucleotides: TGTGCCAGCAGTGAGCAGGGACAGGGGTCCCAGTACGTC. It codes for CASSEQGQGSQYV.

This sequence joins TRBV9 and TRBJ1-5; 7 bases fit TRBD1. J lost 6 bases, V lost 1 base, and 7 bases had no gene match. The CDR3 is 15 amino acids. Germline CDR1 SGDLS, CDR2 YYNGEE. CDR3 DNA: TGTGCCAGCAGCGTAAAAGGGGGCCAGATTCAGCCCCAGCATTTT. It encodes CASSVKGGQIQPQHF.

The rearrangement uses TRBV4-1 and TRBJ2-7; 8 bases match TRBD2. This CDR3 contains 18 residues. V shed 4 bases and J 5 bases; nucleotides not matched to a gene: 19. CDR1 is MGHRA, CDR2 YSYEKL, per germline. CDR3 sequence (DNA): TGCGCCAGCAGCCGATTACCTACTAGCGGAGCGCCTCTTAACGAGCAGTACGTC. As protein: CASSRLPTSGAPLNEQYV.

The rearrangement links TRBV5-4 to TRBJ2-7; D is possibly TRBD1 or TRBD2 (6 bases each). The CDR3 length is 14 residues. V was clipped by 4 bases and J by 6 bases, with 17 bases between them. Germline CDR1 reads SGHNT; CDR2 reads YYREEE (reference sequence). The CDR3 is CASSRGLEGFEQYV. The CDR3 DNA reads TGTGCCAGCAGCCGGGGGCTAGAGGGATTCGAGCAGTACGTC.

This chain links TRBV6-2 or TRBV6-3 with TRBJ1-2; D unresolved. V gave up 0 bases and J gave up 4 bases, with 24 bases separating them. Per germline, CDR1 MNHEY and CDR2 SVGEGT. This CDR3 has 19 amino acids. CDR3 sequence reads: CASSYSMGQTGPLGYGYTF. DNA for the CDR3: TGTGCCAGCAGTTACTCGATGGGCCAGACGGGCCCGCTAGGCTATGGCTACACCTTC.

The V call is TRBV7-2, the J call TRBJ2-1, with D possibly being TRBD2 (7 bases). V gave up 1 base and J gave up 15 bases, with 19 bases separating them. The V gene's germline CDR1 is SGHTA and CDR2 FQGNSA. The CDR3 extends over 14 amino acids. The CDR3 sequence is CASSLGFAGALPFF. The CDR3 DNA is TGTGCCAGCAGCTTAGGTTTTGCGGGGGCCTTGCCGTTCTTC.

Remarks on this clone: This CDR3 is also generated by other DNA sequences in the sample. This chain connects TRBV18 to TRBJ2-5; tentative D call: TRBD2 (6 bases). Germline V gives CDR1 KGHSH, CDR2 LQKENI. Trimming took 3 bases from V and 4 from J, leaving 9 bases between them. The CDR3 spans 13 residues. CDR3 sequence reads: CASSPGLAETQYF. In nucleotides, the CDR3 is TGTGCCAGCTCACCGGGACTTGCAGAGACCCAGTACTTC.

The chain joins TRBV12-3 or TRBV12-4 to TRBJ2-6, with D unclear. Trimming removed 7 bases from V and 1 base from J, with 5 bases in between. The CDR3 length is 13 residues. In nucleotides, the CDR3 is TGTGCCAGCAAATCTTCTGGGGCCAACGTCCTGACTTTC. Translating it yields CASKSSGANVLTF.

In its sample, this clone was seen once. This rearrangement joins TRBV23-1 to TRBJ2-6; TRBD1 aligns across 8 bases. TRBV23-1 is known as an ORF, though its function is uncertain. J lost 4 bases, V lost 2 bases, and 16 bases had no gene match. The CDR3 extends over 20 amino acids. DNA of the CDR3: TGCGCCAGCAGTCAACGTTATGTTGTCAGGGGGCGCCCGGGGGCCAACGTCCTGACTTTC. Translating gives CASSQRYVVRGRPGANVLTF.

The chain joins TRBV6-2 or TRBV6-3 to TRBJ2-5; 8 nucleotides agree with TRBD2. The CDR3 is 18 residues long. Trimming removed 0 bases from V and 0 bases from J; junction bases left unmatched: 9. CDR1 and CDR2 (germline): MNHEY, SVGEGT. CDR3: CASSYSRARGGHQETQYF. In DNA form, the CDR3 reads TGTGCCAGCAGTTACTCGAGAGCTCGGGGGGGACACCAAGAGACCCAGTACTTC.

This chain joins TRBV24-1 and TRBJ2-5; D possibly corresponds to TRBD1 (8 bases). CDR1 is KGHDR, CDR2 SFDVKD, per germline. V dropped 6 bases and J dropped 5 bases, with 21 bases sitting between them. This CDR3 is 16 amino acids long. The CDR3 DNA sequence: TGTGCCACCAGTATAAGCGGGACAGGTGTATATGAGACCCAGTACTTC. Its translation: CATSISGTGVYETQYF.

The chain joins TRBV28 to TRBJ1-6; D is unresolved. The CDR3 consists of 15 residues. Trimming cost V 2 bases and J 7 bases, with 12 bases left between them. Germline-derived CDR1 and CDR2 are MDHEN and SYDVKM. The CDR3 reads CASSLDSAANSPLHF. For the CDR3, the DNA is TGTGCCAGCAGTTTAGACTCGGCAGCGAATTCACCCCTCCACTTT.

The rearrangement links TRBV3-1 (or the pseudogene TRBV3-2) to TRBJ1-1; the D is unclear. Per germline, CDR1 LGHDT and CDR2 YNNKEL (reference sequence). The germline V and J ends were trimmed by 8 bases and 8 bases, with 18 bases remaining between them. CDR3 length equals 13 residues. The CDR3 coding sequence is TGTGCCAGCTCGGGGAGTGTTACTGTCGAAGCTTTCTTT. Protein product: CASSGSVTVEAFF.